This T cell receptor (beta chain) was identified in a study of CD8+ T cells in alopecia areata. The study's findings and limits: How baseline CD8+ expansion relates to response remains uncertain (there was one nonresponder).

Treatment described: oral pan-JAK inhibitor, 5-10 mg twice daily. The study team obtained lesional scalp punch biopsies and peripheral blood from alopecia areata patients. This clone was found a few times. Its antigen is not known. Trimming removed 4 bases from V and 2 bases from J, with 6 bases in between. Germline CDR1 reads SQVTM; CDR2 reads ANQGSEA. The CDR3 has 12 amino acids. Isolated RNA was reverse transcribed into cDNA used as the sequencing template. Generated by immunoSEQ multiplex PCR, the TCRdb table keeps only in-frame clones and is missing some. The top ten hold approximately 0.46% of the sample, which has about 120,000 clones, more than 40% seen once.

The clonotype comes from a human donor with alopecia areata. This sequence joins TRBV29-1 and TRBJ1-5; D remains unclear. Specimen: CD4+ T cells sorted from blood, collected at week 4, from a patient treated with tofacitinib. The CDR3 bases are TGCAGCGTTGTGTGGGGCAATCAGCCCCAGCATTTT. This gives the protein CSVVWGNQPQHF.